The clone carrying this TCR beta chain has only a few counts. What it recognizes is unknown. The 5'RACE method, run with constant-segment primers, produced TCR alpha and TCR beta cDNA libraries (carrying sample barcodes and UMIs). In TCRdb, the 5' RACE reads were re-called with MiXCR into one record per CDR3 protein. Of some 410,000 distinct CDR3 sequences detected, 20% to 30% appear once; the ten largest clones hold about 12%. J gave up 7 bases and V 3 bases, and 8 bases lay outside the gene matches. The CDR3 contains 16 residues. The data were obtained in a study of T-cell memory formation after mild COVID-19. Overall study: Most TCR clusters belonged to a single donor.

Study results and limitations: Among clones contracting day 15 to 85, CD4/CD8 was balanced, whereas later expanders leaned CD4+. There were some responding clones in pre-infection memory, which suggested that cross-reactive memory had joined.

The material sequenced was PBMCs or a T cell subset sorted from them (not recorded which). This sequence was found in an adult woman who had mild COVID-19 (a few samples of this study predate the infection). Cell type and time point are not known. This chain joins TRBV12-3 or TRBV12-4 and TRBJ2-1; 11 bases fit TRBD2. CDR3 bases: TGTGCCAGCAGTTTGGGTGTAGCGGGAGGGTCAAATGAGCAGTTCTTC. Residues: CASSLGVAGGSNEQFF.